This T cell receptor beta chain is from a study of cytomegalovirus exposure and HLA in healthy donors. General study results and limits: Altogether, 150 to 200 TCR beta chains were recorded as cytomegalovirus-associated.

Only in-frame clones appear in the TCRdb table, and some are missing; sequencing was by immunoSEQ multiplex PCR. The sample holds 250,000 to 400,000 clones, approximately 86% seen once. Notes on this clone: Its antigen is unknown.

In germline, CDR1 is MNHEY, CDR2 SVGAGI. This CDR3 is built from 14 residues. Trimming shortened V by 6 bases and J by 0 bases, and 11 bases separated the two germline ends. The sample comprised PBMCs. The chain is built from TRBV6-5 and TRBJ1-1, with D perhaps TRBD1 (5 bases). This sequence was found in a man aged 30 to 39 in good health and CMV-seronegative. In DNA, the CDR3 is TGTGCCAGCAGGGACCAGGGCGTGAACACTGAAGCTTTCTTT. The encoded protein is CASRDQGVNTEAFF.